Following are 2 T cell receptor beta chains from one sample sequenced in a study of low-dose radiotherapy and immunotherapy resistance in tumors. Noted time point: after trial treatment. Treatment reported: LDRT plus nivolumab, ipilimumab, low-dose cyclophosphamide and aspirin (RACIN trial). Over 20 PCR cycles, TCRs were amplified from a constant-region primer and V-primer adapter. TCRdb itself ran the reads through MiXCR, one entry per CDR3 protein. The top ten clones hold over 7% of a sample with some 52,000 distinct CDR3 sequences, roughly 31% of them seen once. The sequenced sample was PBMCs, obtained after low-dose radiotherapy plus immunotherapy. All receptors come from a male donor with rectosigmoid adenocarcinoma.

The chain joins TRBV10-3 to TRBJ2-3; tentative D call: TRBD2 (5 bases). The germline CDR1 and CDR2 sequences are ENHRY and SYGVKD. V shed 6 bases and J shed 4 bases, with 8 bases lying between them. The CDR3 covers 12 residues. CDR3 in amino acids: CAISTRADTQYF. CDR3 DNA sequence: TGTGCCATCAGCACTAGGGCAGATACGCAGTATTTT.

The J gene is TRBJ2-1, the V gene TRBV9, with a tentative D call TRBD1 (7 bases). CDR3 length: 17 amino acids. In germline, CDR1 is SGDLS, CDR2 YYNGEE. V gave up 4 bases and J gave up 4 bases, with 21 bases separating them. CDR3 DNA sequence: TGTGCCAGCAGCTTTCGGGAGAGACAGGGCCATTACAATGAGCAGTTCTTC. Its translation is CASSFRERQGHYNEQFF.